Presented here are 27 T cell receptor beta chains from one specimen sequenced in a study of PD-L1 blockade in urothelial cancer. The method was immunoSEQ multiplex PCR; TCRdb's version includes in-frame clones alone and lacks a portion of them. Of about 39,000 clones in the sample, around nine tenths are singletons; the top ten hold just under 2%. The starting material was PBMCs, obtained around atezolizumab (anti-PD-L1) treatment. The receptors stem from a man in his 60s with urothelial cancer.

The CDR3 DNA follows: TGTGCCAGCAGCTTAGGGCCAGGGGACAGTCCTATGAACACTGAAGCTTTCTTT. Protein: CASSLGPGDSPMNTEAFF. The rearrangement joins TRBV7-2 to TRBJ1-1, with 7 bases identical to TRBD1. Germline assignment: CDR1 SGHTA and CDR2 FQGNSA. The V and J ends lost 1 base and 0 bases, in that order; junction bases with no gene match: 11. CDR3 length: 18 residues.

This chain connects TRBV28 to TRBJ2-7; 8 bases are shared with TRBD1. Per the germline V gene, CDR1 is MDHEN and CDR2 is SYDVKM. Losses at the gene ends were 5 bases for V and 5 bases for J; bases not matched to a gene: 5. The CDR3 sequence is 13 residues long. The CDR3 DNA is TGTGCCAGCAGTGCCAGGGGGCCACACGAGCAGTACTTC. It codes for CASSARGPHEQYF.

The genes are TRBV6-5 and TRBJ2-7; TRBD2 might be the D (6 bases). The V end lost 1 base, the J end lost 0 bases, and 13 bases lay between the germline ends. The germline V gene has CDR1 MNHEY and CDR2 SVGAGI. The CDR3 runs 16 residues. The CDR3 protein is CASSYLADGPSYEQYF. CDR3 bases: TGTGCCAGCAGTTACTTAGCGGACGGGCCCTCCTACGAGCAGTACTTC.

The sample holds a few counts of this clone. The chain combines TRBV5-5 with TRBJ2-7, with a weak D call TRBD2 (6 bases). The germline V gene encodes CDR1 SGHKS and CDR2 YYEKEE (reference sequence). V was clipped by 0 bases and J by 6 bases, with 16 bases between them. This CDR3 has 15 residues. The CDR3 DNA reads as TGTGCCAGCAGCTTGGGGGGGTGGACTATGGGCGAGCAGTACTTC. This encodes CASSLGGWTMGEQYF.

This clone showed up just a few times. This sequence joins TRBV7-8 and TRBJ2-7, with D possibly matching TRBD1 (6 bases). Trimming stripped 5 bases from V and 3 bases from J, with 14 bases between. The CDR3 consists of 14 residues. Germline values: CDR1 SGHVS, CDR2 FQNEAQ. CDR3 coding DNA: TGTGCCAGCAGCCCCACTGACAGGCTCTACGAGCAGTACTTC. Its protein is CASSPTDRLYEQYF.

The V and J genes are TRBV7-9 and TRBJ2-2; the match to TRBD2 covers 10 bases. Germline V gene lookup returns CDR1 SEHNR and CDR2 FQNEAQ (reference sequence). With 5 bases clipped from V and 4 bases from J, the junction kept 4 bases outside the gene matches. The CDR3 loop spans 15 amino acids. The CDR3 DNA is TGTGCCAGCAGCCTGCTAGCGGGAGCCACCGGGGAGCTGTTTTTT. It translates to CASSLLAGATGELFF.

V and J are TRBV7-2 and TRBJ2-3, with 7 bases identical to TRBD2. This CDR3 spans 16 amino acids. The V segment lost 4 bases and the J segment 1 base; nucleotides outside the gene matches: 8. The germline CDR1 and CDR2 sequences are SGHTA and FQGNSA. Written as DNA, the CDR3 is TGTGCCAGCAGCTCGGCTAGCGGAGGGGGCACAGATACGCAGTATTTT. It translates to CASSSASGGGTDTQYF.

CDR3 region: CASSLEGQMETQYF. CDR3 nucleotide sequence: TGTGCCAGCAGCTTGGAGGGACAGATGGAGACCCAGTACTTC. The V gene is TRBV5-4, the J gene TRBJ2-5; 7 bases map to TRBD1. This CDR3 region has 14 residues. Germline V gives CDR1 SGHNT, CDR2 YYREEE (reference sequence). Trimming removed 0 bases from V and 5 bases from J; junction bases left unmatched: 4. Full variable domain (remainder filled in from reference TRBV5-4 and TRBJ2-5): ETGVTQSPTHLIKTRGQQVTLRCSSQSGHNTVSWYQQALGQGPQFIFQYYREEENGRGNFPPRFSGLQFPNYSSELNVNALELDDSALYLCASSLEGQMETQYFGPGTRLLVL.

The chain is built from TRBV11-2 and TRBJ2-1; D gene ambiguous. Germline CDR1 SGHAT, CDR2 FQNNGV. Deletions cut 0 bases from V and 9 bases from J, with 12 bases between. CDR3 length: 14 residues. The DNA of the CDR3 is TGTGCCAGCAGCTTAGATGTAGTATCGGGTGAGCAGTTCTTC. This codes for CASSLDVVSGEQFF.

CDR3 DNA sequence: TGCGCCAGCAGCCCGGACAGGGGAGGTAATCAGCCCCAGCATTTT. This codes for CASSPDRGGNQPQHF. The chain has TRBV5-1 and TRBJ1-5, with 9 bases identical to TRBD1. CDR1 SGHRS and CDR2 YFSETQ come from the germline V gene. The junction had 6 bases not matched to a gene; V was cut back by 4 bases and J by 4 bases. The CDR3 is made up of 15 amino acids.

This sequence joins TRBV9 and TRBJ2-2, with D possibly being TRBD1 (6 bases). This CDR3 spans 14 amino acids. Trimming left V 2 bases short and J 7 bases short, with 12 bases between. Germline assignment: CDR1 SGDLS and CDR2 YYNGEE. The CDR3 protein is CASSVGAPVGELFF. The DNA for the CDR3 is TGTGCCAGCAGCGTGGGGGCTCCCGTCGGGGAGCTGTTTTTT.

The CDR3 loop reads CASGLGRTGWTEAFF. The CDR3 DNA reads TGTGCTAGTGGTTTGGGCAGGACAGGGTGGACTGAAGCTTTCTTT. The rearrangement uses TRBV12-5 and TRBJ1-1, with 8 bases fitting TRBD1. The V gene end was trimmed by 1 base and the J gene end by 5 bases; junction bases not matched to a gene: 6. The CDR3 consists of 15 residues. Germline-derived CDR1 and CDR2 are LGHNT and FRNRAP. The full variable domain, with the rest looked up from reference TRBV12-5 and TRBJ1-1, is DARVTQTPRHKVTEMGQEVTMRCQPILGHNTVFWYRQTMMQGLELLAYFRNRAPLDDSGMPKDRFSAEMPDATLATLKIQPSEPRDSAVYFCASGLGRTGWTEAFFGQGTRLTVV.

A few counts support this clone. The CDR3 here is CASSPLGQPPYF. CDR3 nucleotide sequence: TGCGCCAGCAGCCCGCTAGGACAGCCGCCGTACTTC. The chain has TRBV4-1 and TRBJ2-7; D may be TRBD1 (6 bases). The germline gives CDR1 MGHRA, CDR2 YSYEKL. The CDR3 is 12 residues long. V lost 4 bases, J lost 12 bases, and 16 bases lay in between.

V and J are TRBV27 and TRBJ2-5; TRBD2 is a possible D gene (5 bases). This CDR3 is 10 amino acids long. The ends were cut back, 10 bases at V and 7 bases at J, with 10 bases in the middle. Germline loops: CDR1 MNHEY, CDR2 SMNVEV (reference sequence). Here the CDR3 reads CAIGKGTQYF. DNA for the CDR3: TGTGCCATCGGGAAAGGGACCCAGTACTTC.

As DNA, the CDR3 is TGTGCCAGCAGTGAGGGGACAGGGGGTTGGCACGAGCAGTACTTC. Translating it yields CASSEGTGGWHEQYF. This chain connects TRBV6-1 to TRBJ2-7, with 11 bases that match TRBD1. V dropped 3 bases and J dropped 5; count of bases not matched to a gene: 6. Germline assignment: CDR1 MNHNS and CDR2 SASEGT. The CDR3 contains 15 residues.

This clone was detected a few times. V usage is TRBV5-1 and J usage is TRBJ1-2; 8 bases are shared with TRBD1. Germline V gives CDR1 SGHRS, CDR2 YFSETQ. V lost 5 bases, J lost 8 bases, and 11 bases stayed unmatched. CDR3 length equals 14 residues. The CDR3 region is CASRPSQGAKGYTF. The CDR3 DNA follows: TGCGCCAGCAGGCCATCTCAGGGGGCGAAGGGCTACACCTTC.

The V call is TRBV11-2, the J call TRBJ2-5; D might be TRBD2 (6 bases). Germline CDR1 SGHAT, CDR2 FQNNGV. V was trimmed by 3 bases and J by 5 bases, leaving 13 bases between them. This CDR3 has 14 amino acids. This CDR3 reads CASSLATSKETQYF. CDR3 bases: TGTGCCAGCAGCTTGGCGACTAGTAAGGAGACCCAGTACTTC.

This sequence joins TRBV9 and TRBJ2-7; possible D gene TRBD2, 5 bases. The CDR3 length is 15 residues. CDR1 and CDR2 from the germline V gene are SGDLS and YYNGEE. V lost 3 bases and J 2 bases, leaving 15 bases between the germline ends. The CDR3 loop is CASSAGLQRTYEQYF. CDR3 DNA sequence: TGTGCCAGCAGCGCGGGCCTACAGCGGACCTACGAGCAGTACTTC.

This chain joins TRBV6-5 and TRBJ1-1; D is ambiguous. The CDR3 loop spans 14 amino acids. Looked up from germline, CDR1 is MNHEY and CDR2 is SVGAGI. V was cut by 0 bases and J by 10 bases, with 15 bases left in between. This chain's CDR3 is CASSYSQTINGAFF. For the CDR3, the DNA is TGTGCCAGCAGTTACTCCCAGACAATAAACGGAGCTTTCTTT.

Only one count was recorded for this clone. As DNA, the CDR3 is TGCGCCAGCAGCTTCTTAGCGGGGGCTAGCACAGATACGCAGTATTTT. Protein sequence: CASSFLAGASTDTQYF. This chain uses TRBV5-1 with TRBJ2-3; 9 positions agree with TRBD2. The germline CDR1 and CDR2 sequences are SGHRS and YFSETQ. The CDR3 consists of 16 residues. V shed 2 bases, J shed 0 bases, and the junction held 4 bases outside the gene matches.

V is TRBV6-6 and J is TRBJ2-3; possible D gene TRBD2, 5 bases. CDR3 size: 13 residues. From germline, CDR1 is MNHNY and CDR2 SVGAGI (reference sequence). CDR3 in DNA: TGTGCAACTAGTCGGGGTCGCACAGATACGCAGTATTTT. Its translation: CATSRGRTDTQYF.

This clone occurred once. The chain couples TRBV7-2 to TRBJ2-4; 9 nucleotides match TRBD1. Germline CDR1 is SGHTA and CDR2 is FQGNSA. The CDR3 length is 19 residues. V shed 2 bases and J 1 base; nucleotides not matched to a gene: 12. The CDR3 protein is CASSLSTGGDHRAKNIQYF. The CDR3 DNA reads TGTGCCAGCAGCTTAAGTACAGGGGGCGACCATAGGGCCAAAAACATTCAGTACTTC.

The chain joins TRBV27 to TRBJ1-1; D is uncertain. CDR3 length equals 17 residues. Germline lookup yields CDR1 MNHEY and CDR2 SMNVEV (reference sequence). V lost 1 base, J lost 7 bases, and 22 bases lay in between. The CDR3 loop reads CASSLFFAADGTSEAFF. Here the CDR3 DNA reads TGTGCCAGCAGTTTATTTTTTGCGGCGGATGGAACGAGTGAAGCTTTCTTT.

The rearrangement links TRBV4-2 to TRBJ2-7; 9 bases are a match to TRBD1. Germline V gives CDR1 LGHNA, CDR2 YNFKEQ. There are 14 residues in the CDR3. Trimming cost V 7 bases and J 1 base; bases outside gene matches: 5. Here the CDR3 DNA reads TGTGCCAGCAAGGTAGGGACAGGGTCCTACGAGCAGTACTTC. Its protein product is CASKVGTGSYEQYF.

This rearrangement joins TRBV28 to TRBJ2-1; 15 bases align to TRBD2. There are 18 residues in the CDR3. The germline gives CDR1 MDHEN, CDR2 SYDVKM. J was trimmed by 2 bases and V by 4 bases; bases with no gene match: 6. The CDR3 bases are TGTGCCAGCAGTTCCCCCGGACTAGCGGGGGGGGCCTACAATGAGCAGTTCTTC. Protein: CASSSPGLAGGAYNEQFF.

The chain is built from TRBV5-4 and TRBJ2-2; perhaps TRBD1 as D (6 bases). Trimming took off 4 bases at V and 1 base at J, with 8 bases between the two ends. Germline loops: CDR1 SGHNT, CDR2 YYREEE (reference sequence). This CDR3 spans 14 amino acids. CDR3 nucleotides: TGTGCCAGCAGCATGGGACAGAACACCGGGGAGCTGTTTTTT. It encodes CASSMGQNTGELFF.

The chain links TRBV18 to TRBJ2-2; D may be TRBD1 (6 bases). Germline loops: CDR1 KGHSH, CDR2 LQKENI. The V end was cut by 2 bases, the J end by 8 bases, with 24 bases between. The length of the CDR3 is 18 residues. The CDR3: CASSPTNTGTPTGGELFF. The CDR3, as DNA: TGTGCCAGCTCACCAACCAACACCGGGACACCCACCGGTGGGGAGCTGTTTTTT.